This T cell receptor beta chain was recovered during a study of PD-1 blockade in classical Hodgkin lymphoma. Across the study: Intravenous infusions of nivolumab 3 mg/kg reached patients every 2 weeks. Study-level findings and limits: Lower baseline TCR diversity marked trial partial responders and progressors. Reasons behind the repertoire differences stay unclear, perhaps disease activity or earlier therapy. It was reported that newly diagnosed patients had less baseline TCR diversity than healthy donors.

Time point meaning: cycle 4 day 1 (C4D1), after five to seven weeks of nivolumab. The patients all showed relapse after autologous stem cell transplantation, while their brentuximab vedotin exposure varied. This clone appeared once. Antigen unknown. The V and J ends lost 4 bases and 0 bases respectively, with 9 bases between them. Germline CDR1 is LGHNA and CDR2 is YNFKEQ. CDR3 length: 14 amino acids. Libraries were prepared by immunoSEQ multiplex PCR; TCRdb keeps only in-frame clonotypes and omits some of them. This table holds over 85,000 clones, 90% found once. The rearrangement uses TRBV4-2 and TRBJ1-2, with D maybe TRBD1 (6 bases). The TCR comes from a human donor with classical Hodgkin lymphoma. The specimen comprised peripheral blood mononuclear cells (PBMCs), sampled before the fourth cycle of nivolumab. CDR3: CASSLKGANYGYTF. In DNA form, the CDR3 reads TGTGCCAGCAGCCTAAAGGGGGCTAACTATGGCTACACCTTC.